The text below deals with one TCR beta chain. The antigen it binds to is not known. It has no much larger one-base neighbor in the sample; base qualities were not kept. Healthy adult donors provided the non-mobilized peripheral blood. Enrichment of primary CD8+ T cells was done with magnetic beads from the Miltenyi CD8+ T cell Isolation Kit. Prior to RNA extraction, naive CD8 T cells from blood were isolated by FACS sorting as CD3+TCRalphabeta+CD8+CD45RO-CCR7+ cells. Total RNA was purified from around 40,000 to 200,000 sorted cells per sample with the RNeasy Micro kit, and quality checked on an Agilent RNA 6000 Nano chip. The data belong to a study of T cells generated in artificial thymic organoids (dated by TCRdb to 2016 to 2017). For the study in its entirety: The TCR alpha and beta CDR3 repertoires of CD8 single positive T cells derived from in vitro artificial thymic organoids were compared with those of thymic and peripheral blood naive CD8 T cells. The displayed repertoire sequencing data were described as being representative of three independent experiments.

TCRalpha and TCRbeta libraries were amplified in separate semi-nested PCR reactions using Advantage 2 and reverse primers located in the TRAC or TRBC constant regions. The amount of total RNA going into first-strand cDNA synthesis ranged between roughly 3 and 550 ng. TCR cDNA libraries were made by 5'-RACE with the SMARTer PCR cDNA Synthesis kit, using a poly-dT primer for first-strand synthesis. Semi-nested constant-region reverse primers carried 5-nucleotide sample-specific barcodes, and products were cleaned with the Zymo DNA Clean and Concentrator-5 kit. As many as ten barcoded samples were combined into a pool, ligated to Illumina adaptors, and sequenced on an Illumina MiSeq as 2 x 150 bp paired-end reads. The authors processed their data as follows. After demultiplexing, reads were aligned using BLAT against a custom library built from IMGT containing every combination of human TRAV, TRAJ, TRBV, TRBD and TRBJ. The best BLAT hits were picked using pslCDnaFilter (-maxAligns=1, -ignoreIntrons), and custom Perl scripts were used to calculate clonotype frequencies. TCRdb handled the public reads itself, with Q25 trimming in fastp and clone calling in MiXCR, and kept productive beta chains. Rows merge per CDR3 protein into single entries with the most common DNA and genes. The V and J calls were determined by TCRdb, not by the authors. The sample table contains fewer than 3,500 distinct CDR3 sequences; only one count was recorded for around 36% of them. Of the sample, 2% to 2.5% falls within the top ten clones.

The investigation overall reported the following: Physiological TCR clonotype diversity, comparable to that of thymic and blood naive CD8 T cells, was observed in organoid-derived CD8 single positive T cells.

Sequencing was carried out using naive CD8+ T cells from blood. Reading the label with the study, this specimen's cell subset or site is: CD3+TCRalphabeta+CD8SP T cells; for blood, CD45RO-CCR7+ naive CD8+ T cells. This TCR was recovered from a human donor who gave cord blood stem cells for thymic organoid culture, a cardiac surgery patient who gave postnatal thymus, or a blood donor (not recorded which).

The CDR3 region: CASGPGAAQYF. The sequenced DNA is TGTGCCAGCGGGCCGGGAGCGGCCCAGTACTTC. This sequence uses TRBV27 and TRBJ2-5, and TRBD2 may be the D gene, going by 6 matching bases. The CDR3 runs 11 amino acids, cysteine and phenylalanine included. Only the CDR3 part of the read is kept: 33 bases, read in frame from the first base. Reading the germline V gene (reference sequence) gives CDR1 MNHEY and CDR2 SMNVEV. V lost 8 bases and J lost 9 bases; the stretch between them is 13 bases long.